These T cell receptor beta chains were read from a single sample in a study of CD8 T cells in Susac syndrome. TCRdb reprocessed the immunoSEQ multiplex PCR reads via MiXCR and lists one record per CDR3 protein. The sample shows approximately 220,000 distinct CDR3 sequences, 80% to 95% of them seen only once. The material sequenced was CD8+ T cells from PBMCs. Every receptor here comes from a human donor with multiple sclerosis. Each CDR3 is given with its conserved first and last residue. The order of the fields is V gene, clone size, D gene, J gene, CDR3 DNA, CDR3 protein. A D gene is named only where the DNA matches it firmly. Some rows mark clone size as missing; the rest say once, few, many or name a class of expanded clone.

V gene: TRBV4-3
clone size: once
D gene: NA
J gene: TRBJ1-6
CDR3 DNA: TGCGCCAGCAGCCAAGCGCTGCTTAATTCACCCCTCCACTTT
CDR3 protein: CASSQALLNSPLHF

V gene: TRBV10-3
clone size: NA
D gene: NA
J gene: TRBJ2-5
CDR3 DNA: TGTGCCATCAGCCCTGAGGGACGCGAAGGGGGGACCCAGTACTTC
CDR3 protein: CAISPEGREGGTQYF

V gene: TRBV6-1
clone size: few
D gene: TRBD1
J gene: TRBJ2-7
CDR3 DNA: TGTGCCACCTGGGGAGTCCGGGACAGAGGCTACGAGCAGTACTTC
CDR3 protein: CATWGVRDRGYEQYF

V gene: TRBV24-1
clone size: NA
D gene: NA
J gene: TRBJ2-3
CDR3 DNA: TGTGCCACCAGTGAGGGGCCGGGAGATACGCAGTATTTT
CDR3 protein: CATSEGPGDTQYF

V gene: TRBV19
clone size: NA
D gene: NA
J gene: TRBJ2-3
CDR3 DNA: TGTGCCAGTAGTATTTTTGGGGGTAGGACAGATACGCAGTATTTT
CDR3 protein: CASSIFGGRTDTQYF

V gene: TRBV20-1
clone size: NA
D gene: NA
J gene: TRBJ2-2
CDR3 DNA: TGCAGTGCTAGTAGGGGCACCGGGGAGCTGTTTTTT
CDR3 protein: CSASRGTGELFF

V gene: TRBV30
clone size: NA
D gene: NA
J gene: TRBJ2-6
CDR3 DNA: TGTGCCTGGATTGGGCCGTCTGGGGCCAACGTCCTGACTTTC
CDR3 protein: CAWIGPSGANVLTF

V gene: TRBV12-3/TRBV12-4
clone size: NA
D gene: NA
J gene: TRBJ2-2
CDR3 DNA: TGTGCCAGCAGTTTTCTGGGGTCCCACACCGGGGAGCTGTTTTTT
CDR3 protein: CASSFLGSHTGELFF

V gene: TRBV4-2
clone size: NA
D gene: NA
J gene: TRBJ2-5
CDR3 DNA: TGTGCCAGCAGCCAGACGAAGGGCGGGACCCAGTACTTC
CDR3 protein: CASSQTKGGTQYF

V gene: TRBV9
clone size: NA
D gene: NA
J gene: TRBJ1-3
CDR3 DNA: TGTGCCAGCAGTTCTCCTGGAAACACCATATATTTT
CDR3 protein: CASSSPGNTIYF

V gene: TRBV25-1
clone size: NA
D gene: NA
J gene: TRBJ2-5
CDR3 DNA: TGTGCCAGCAGTGAGGAGGGGAGAGAGACCCGGTACTTC
CDR3 protein: CASSEEGRETRYF

V gene: TRBV24-1
clone size: NA
D gene: TRBD1
J gene: TRBJ2-2
CDR3 DNA: TGTGCCACCAGACCGGGACAGGGGGTTCGAGGGGGCACCGGGGAGCTGTTTTTT
CDR3 protein: CATRPGQGVRGGTGELFF

V gene: TRBV20-1
clone size: NA
D gene: TRBD2
J gene: TRBJ2-1
CDR3 DNA: TGCAGTGCTAAAAGAGCGGGAGTCAAGCCCTACAATGAGCAGTTCTTC
CDR3 protein: CSAKRAGVKPYNEQFF

V gene: TRBV9
clone size: NA
D gene: TRBD2
J gene: TRBJ2-2
CDR3 DNA: TGTGCCAGCAGCCCCGGGACTACGAACACCGGGGAGCTGTTTTTT
CDR3 protein: CASSPGTTNTGELFF

V gene: TRBV4-3
clone size: NA
D gene: NA
J gene: TRBJ2-2
CDR3 DNA: TGCGCCAGCAGCCACCCCGTTGTTGGGGGTACCGGGGAGCTGTTTTTT
CDR3 protein: CASSHPVVGGTGELFF

V gene: TRBV25-1
clone size: NA
D gene: NA
J gene: TRBJ2-2
CDR3 DNA: TGTGCCAGCAGTGAATATTTCGCCGGGGAGCTGTTTTTT
CDR3 protein: CASSEYFAGELFF

V gene: TRBV6-2/TRBV6-3
clone size: NA
D gene: NA
J gene: TRBJ2-2
CDR3 DNA: TGTGCCAGCACCCGGACTTACACCGGGGAGCTGTTTTTT
CDR3 protein: CASTRTYTGELFF

V gene: TRBV3-1
clone size: NA
D gene: TRBD2
J gene: TRBJ2-5
CDR3 DNA: TGTGCCAGCAGCCAAGGGACTAGCGGGCAAGAGACCCAGTACTTC
CDR3 protein: CASSQGTSGQETQYF

V gene: TRBV27
clone size: NA
D gene: TRBD1
J gene: TRBJ2-7
CDR3 DNA: TGTGCCAGCAGTCCAACAGGACAGGGCTGGTCCTACGAGCAGTACTTC
CDR3 protein: CASSPTGQGWSYEQYF

V gene: TRBV24-1
clone size: NA
D gene: NA
J gene: TRBJ1-2
CDR3 DNA: TGTGCCACCAGTGAACCCGGGGCCCCCTATGGCTACACCTTC
CDR3 protein: CATSEPGAPYGYTF

V gene: TRBV13
clone size: NA
D gene: NA
J gene: TRBJ2-3
CDR3 DNA: TGTGCCAGCAGCTTAGGGAGACTAGATACGCAGTATTTT
CDR3 protein: CASSLGRLDTQYF

V gene: TRBV5-4
clone size: NA
D gene: NA
J gene: TRBJ1-2
CDR3 DNA: TGTGCCACATCGGGGGTATCGGCGGGCTACACCTTC
CDR3 protein: CATSGVSAGYTF

V gene: TRBV11-2
clone size: NA
D gene: NA
J gene: TRBJ2-3
CDR3 DNA: TGTGCCAGCAGCTTAGAGGCCCGGGACTCTTACACAGATACGCAGTATTTT
CDR3 protein: CASSLEARDSYTDTQYF

V gene: TRBV6-5
clone size: NA
D gene: NA
J gene: TRBJ2-5
CDR3 DNA: TGTGCCAGCAGCGACAGACCTCTGGAGACCCAGTACTTC
CDR3 protein: CASSDRPLETQYF

V gene: TRBV4-3
clone size: NA
D gene: TRBD1
J gene: TRBJ1-2
CDR3 DNA: TGCGCCAGCAGCCAAGATATCGGGACAGCTTATGGCTACACCTTC
CDR3 protein: CASSQDIGTAYGYTF

V gene: TRBV4-3
clone size: NA
D gene: NA
J gene: TRBJ2-7
CDR3 DNA: TGCGCCAGCAGCCAAGATCGGACGGTTCACGAGCAGTACTTC
CDR3 protein: CASSQDRTVHEQYF

V gene: TRBV19
clone size: few
D gene: NA
J gene: TRBJ2-7
CDR3 DNA: TGTGCCAGTAGTCTCCGGACGTACCCCTACGAGCAGTACTTC
CDR3 protein: CASSLRTYPYEQYF

V gene: TRBV18
clone size: NA
D gene: NA
J gene: TRBJ2-3
CDR3 DNA: TGTGCCAGCTCACCAGTATTCACAGATACGCAGTATTTT
CDR3 protein: CASSPVFTDTQYF

V gene: TRBV7-9
clone size: NA
D gene: NA
J gene: TRBJ2-3
CDR3 DNA: TGTGCCAGCAGCTTAACAACGGCCCCTAGCACAGATACGCAGTATTTT
CDR3 protein: CASSLTTAPSTDTQYF

V gene: TRBV5-1
clone size: NA
D gene: TRBD2
J gene: TRBJ2-2
CDR3 DNA: TGCGCCAGCAGCCCCTTAGCGGGAGGGCCATACAACACCGGGGAGCTGTTTTTT
CDR3 protein: CASSPLAGGPYNTGELFF

V gene: TRBV9
clone size: NA
D gene: NA
J gene: TRBJ1-5
CDR3 DNA: TGTGCCAGCAGCGCCCCAGATAGCAATCAGCCCCAGCATTTT
CDR3 protein: CASSAPDSNQPQHF

V gene: TRBV4-3
clone size: NA
D gene: TRBD1
J gene: TRBJ2-6
CDR3 DNA: TGCGCCAGCAGCCAAGACCGGGACAGGGAAATATCTGGGGCCAACGTCCTGACTTTC
CDR3 protein: CASSQDRDREISGANVLTF

V gene: TRBV9
clone size: NA
D gene: NA
J gene: TRBJ1-1
CDR3 DNA: TGTGCCAGCAGCGTACTCAACACTGAAGCTTTCTTT
CDR3 protein: CASSVLNTEAFF

V gene: TRBV7-9
clone size: few
D gene: TRBD1
J gene: TRBJ1-1
CDR3 DNA: TGTGCCAGCAGCTCCACAGGGGCCCCACAACGGGGAGCTTTCTTT
CDR3 protein: CASSSTGAPQRGAFF

V gene: TRBV11-1
clone size: once
D gene: NA
J gene: TRBJ2-7
CDR3 DNA: TGTGCCAGCAGCTTTTTCGCAGGGACCTACGAGCAGTACTTC
CDR3 protein: CASSFFAGTYEQYF

V gene: TRBV5-1
clone size: NA
D gene: TRBD1
J gene: TRBJ1-1
CDR3 DNA: TGCGCCACTAGGACAGGGAATATGAACACTGAAGCTTTCTTT
CDR3 protein: CATRTGNMNTEAFF

V gene: TRBV15
clone size: once
D gene: NA
J gene: TRBJ2-1
CDR3 DNA: TGTGCCACCCGGGACCCATCGGACTACAATGAGCAGTTCTTC
CDR3 protein: CATRDPSDYNEQFF

V gene: TRBV12-3/TRBV12-4
clone size: medium-sized
D gene: NA
J gene: TRBJ2-7
CDR3 DNA: TGCGCCAGCAGCTTGGGCAGCTACGAGCAGTACTTC
CDR3 protein: CASSLGSYEQYF

V gene: TRBV15
clone size: few
D gene: TRBD2
J gene: TRBJ2-7
CDR3 DNA: TGTGCCACCAGCGGAAGCGGGAGAGCCCACGAGCAGTACTTC
CDR3 protein: CATSGSGRAHEQYF

V gene: TRBV9
clone size: NA
D gene: TRBD2
J gene: TRBJ2-3
CDR3 DNA: TGTGCCAGCAGCGCTCACGATTCGGGACTAGCAGTCAGCACAGATACGCAGTATTTT
CDR3 protein: CASSAHDSGLAVSTDTQYF

V gene: TRBV6-5
clone size: NA
D gene: TRBD1
J gene: TRBJ1-5
CDR3 DNA: TGTGCCAGCAGTTACCTCAATCCGACAGGGGATAGCAATCAGCCCCAGCATTTT
CDR3 protein: CASSYLNPTGDSNQPQHF

V gene: TRBV7-8
clone size: NA
D gene: NA
J gene: TRBJ2-7
CDR3 DNA: TGTGCCAGCAGCTTTGCGCAGGGTATCTACGAGCAGTACTTC
CDR3 protein: CASSFAQGIYEQYF

V gene: TRBV13
clone size: once
D gene: TRBD2
J gene: TRBJ2-1
CDR3 DNA: TGTGCCAGCAGCTCCCCGGGGGAGGGCTCCAATGAGCAGTTCTTC
CDR3 protein: CASSSPGEGSNEQFF

V gene: TRBV4-2
clone size: NA
D gene: TRBD2
J gene: TRBJ2-3
CDR3 DNA: TGTGCCAGCAGCCAAGATCCCAGCGGGGGGGCCGTAGATACGCAGTATTTT
CDR3 protein: CASSQDPSGGAVDTQYF

V gene: TRBV7-9
clone size: NA
D gene: NA
J gene: TRBJ2-7
CDR3 DNA: TGTGCCAGCAGCTTCGACAGTACCTACGAGCAGTACTTC
CDR3 protein: CASSFDSTYEQYF

V gene: TRBV5-4
clone size: NA
D gene: TRBD1
J gene: TRBJ1-2
CDR3 DNA: TGTGCCAGCAGTCAGACAGGGGGAGACGTTACAGGCTACACCTTC
CDR3 protein: CASSQTGGDVTGYTF

V gene: TRBV29-1
clone size: NA
D gene: NA
J gene: TRBJ2-7
CDR3 DNA: TGCAGCGTTGAGGGGGCTGTTGGGCAGGGGAACTGGAACGAGCAGTACTTC
CDR3 protein: CSVEGAVGQGNWNEQYF

V gene: TRBV28
clone size: NA
D gene: TRBD1
J gene: TRBJ1-1
CDR3 DNA: TGTGCCAGCCGGGGACAGGGAGGCGCTGAAGCTTTCTTT
CDR3 protein: CASRGQGGAEAFF

V gene: TRBV7-8
clone size: NA
D gene: NA
J gene: TRBJ1-1
CDR3 DNA: TGTGCCAGCAGCTTAGATCCCAGGGAGATGAACACTGAAGCTTTCTTT
CDR3 protein: CASSLDPREMNTEAFF

V gene: TRBV13
clone size: NA
D gene: TRBD2
J gene: TRBJ2-1
CDR3 DNA: TGTGCCAGCAGCCCTGCTAGCGGCCCAACCTACAATGAGCAGTTCTTC
CDR3 protein: CASSPASGPTYNEQFF

V gene: TRBV24-1
clone size: NA
D gene: NA
J gene: TRBJ2-1
CDR3 DNA: TGTGCCACCAGTGATAGAAACAACAATGAGCAGTTCTTC
CDR3 protein: CATSDRNNNEQFF